This T cell receptor beta chain was sequenced during a study of shared clonotypes between healthy human individuals. The CDR3 has 12 amino acids. In germline, CDR1 is LNHDA, CDR2 SQIVND (reference sequence). The V gene end was trimmed by 4 bases and the J gene end by 12 bases; junction bases not matched to a gene: 4. An even split of each subset's genomic DNA across several immunoSEQ plates was performed. The data were produced by immunoSEQ multiplex PCR, yet TCRdb's version contains in-frame clones alone and is incomplete. The table has approximately 720,000 clones, approximately 79% seen once. It was into CD45RA+ naive and CD45RA-negative memory subsets that the CD4+ cells were split.

The chain links TRBV19 to TRBJ2-1; 9 nucleotides line up with TRBD2. Sequencing used memory CD4+ T cells sorted from blood. Subset defined: CD45RA-negative fraction. The source of this sequence is a woman aged 25 to 39 in good health. The CDR3 loop reads CASSTKLAGQFF. CDR3 nucleotides: TGTGCCAGTAGTACCAAACTAGCGGGGCAGTTCTTC.